This record concerns one T cell receptor beta chain sequence. Its specificity is not known. This specimen belongs to a study of T cells in Graves' hyperthyroidism and ophthalmopathy. Whole-study results and caveats: The model's output predicted ophthalmopathy at a median of 6.5 months prior to onset. Blood also showed most of the thyroid clonotypes that were expanded above 0.001.

Deletions cut 8 bases from V and 1 base from J, with 12 bases between. Germline CDR1 is LNHDA and CDR2 is SQIVND (reference sequence). The CDR3 length is 15 residues. Regions amplified from RNA transcripts were the TCR beta CDR3 regions. Primed by the HTBI set, a first-round RT-PCR was run on the TCR CDR3. TCRdb recomputed calls from the multiplex PCR reads with MiXCR, one row per CDR3 protein. This table has about 330,000 distinct CDR3 sequences, approximately 13% appearing once. The sequence was obtained from a woman aged 40-49 years with Graves' ophthalmopathy. Sequencing was carried out using blood. This chain connects TRBV19 to TRBJ2-6, with D unclear. The CDR3 nucleotides read TGTGCCAGTGGACGACGGAATTCTGGGGCCAACGTCCTGACTTTC. This sequence encodes CASGRRNSGANVLTF.